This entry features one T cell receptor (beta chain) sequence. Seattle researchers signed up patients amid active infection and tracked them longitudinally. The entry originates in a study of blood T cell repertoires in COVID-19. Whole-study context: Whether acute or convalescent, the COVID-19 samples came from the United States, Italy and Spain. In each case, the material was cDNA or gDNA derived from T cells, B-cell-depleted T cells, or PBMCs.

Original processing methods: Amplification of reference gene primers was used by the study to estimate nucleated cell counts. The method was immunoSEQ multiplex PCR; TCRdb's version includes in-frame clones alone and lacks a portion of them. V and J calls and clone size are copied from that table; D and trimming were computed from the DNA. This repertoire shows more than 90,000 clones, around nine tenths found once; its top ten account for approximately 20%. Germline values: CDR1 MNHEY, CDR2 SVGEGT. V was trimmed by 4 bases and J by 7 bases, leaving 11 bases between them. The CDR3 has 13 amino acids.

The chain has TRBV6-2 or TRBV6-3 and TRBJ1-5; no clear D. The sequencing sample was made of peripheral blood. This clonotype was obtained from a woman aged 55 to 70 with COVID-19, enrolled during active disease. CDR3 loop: CASSSYSLQPQHF. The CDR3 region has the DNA TGTGCCAGCAGTTCATACAGCCTCCAGCCCCAGCATTTT.